What follows describes a single T cell receptor beta chain. Participants were aged about 18 to 89 years from about two dozen US areas. Cohorts were based on clinical histories the participants reported. The V and J ends lost 2 bases and 2 bases respectively, with 10 bases between them. CDR1 LGHDT and CDR2 YNNKEL come from the germline V gene (reference sequence). The CDR3 is 15 residues long. The repertoire was sequenced with immunoSEQ multiplex PCR; TCRdb's copy has only in-frame clones and lacks some. The data show about 210,000 clones, roughly 82% seen once. The sample belongs to a study of blood T cell repertoires in COVID-19. For the study at large: Specimens from acute and convalescent COVID-19 originated in the United States, Italy and Spain. The cDNA or gDNA used as material had been derived from T cells, B-cell-depleted T cells, or PBMCs.

The source of this sequence is a man aged 40-55 years with acute COVID-19. What was sequenced was PBMCs or T cells enriched from blood (not recorded which). The chain uses TRBV3-1 (or the pseudogene TRBV3-2) and TRBJ1-5, with D possibly matching TRBD1 (5 bases). CDR3 sequence: CASSQRQFGNQPQHF. The CDR3 DNA is TGTGCCAGCAGCCAAAGACAGTTTGGCAATCAGCCCCAGCATTTT.